This T cell receptor beta chain was recorded in a study of blood T cell repertoires in COVID-19. V lost 1 base and J lost 6, with 14 bases in between. The CDR3 consists of 16 residues. The germline gives CDR1 SGHRS, CDR2 YFSETQ. Profiling relied on immunoSEQ multiplex PCR, and the TCRdb table lists in-frame clones only, not all of them. The sample has hundreds of thousands of clones; roughly 80% are singletons. The TCR originated in a middle-aged woman with active or convalescent COVID-19. The J gene is TRBJ1-6, the V gene TRBV5-1; D unclear. The sample comprised peripheral blood. The DNA of the CDR3 is TGCGCCAGCAGCTTGTCCAGGCCCGGTGGTAATTCACCCCTCCACTTT. Protein product: CASSLSRPGGNSPLHF.